The next 4 T cell receptor beta chains were all read from a single sample in a study of beta chain features in type 1 diabetes. Sequencing targeted expressed TCRB transcripts, as all isolated RNA had been reverse transcribed. The method was immunoSEQ multiplex PCR; TCRdb's version includes in-frame clones alone and lacks a portion of them. The table records about 620,000 clones, around 16% of them present only once. Input material: naive CD4+ T cells from blood. The receptors shown here come from a man younger than 30 in good health.

The V gene is TRBV4-3, the J gene TRBJ1-2, with D possibly matching TRBD1 (6 bases). The V end lost 0 bases, the J end lost 8 bases, and 16 bases lay between the germline ends. The germline gives CDR1 LGHNA, CDR2 YSLEER. This CDR3 is 15 amino acids long. CDR3 residues: CASSQDPGTPRGYTF. The DNA of the CDR3 is TGCGCCAGCAGCCAAGACCCGGGGACACCCAGAGGCTACACCTTC.

CDR3 sequence: CASSLRTGKDTEAFF. For the CDR3, the DNA is TGTGCCAGCAGCCTAAGGACAGGGAAGGACACTGAAGCTTTCTTT. The chain employs TRBV9 and TRBJ1-1, with 8 bases aligning to TRBD1. Per the germline V gene, CDR1 is SGDLS and CDR2 is YYNGEE. The CDR3 consists of 15 residues. Trimming at V came to 4 bases and at J to 3 bases, leaving 8 bases not matched to a gene.

Only a few counts were recorded for this clone. Written as DNA, the CDR3 is TGTGCCAGCAGTGAATCCCTAACCACAGATACGCAGTATTTT. It specifies CASSESLTTDTQYF. The rearrangement joins TRBV25-1 to TRBJ2-3; D ambiguous. The CDR3 consists of 14 residues. Trimming shortened V by 1 base and J by 2 bases, and 7 bases separated the two germline ends. Germline V gene sequence: CDR1 MGHDK, CDR2 SYGVNS.

This clone was found a few times. The chain has TRBV18 and TRBJ2-2; D gene unclear. Trimming pared 1 base from V and 3 bases from J, leaving 3 bases between. The CDR3 contains 13 residues. CDR1 and CDR2 from the germline V gene are KGHSH and LQKENI. CDR3 sequence reads: CASSPRHTGELFF. The CDR3 DNA is TGTGCCAGCTCACCACGCCACACCGGGGAGCTGTTTTTT.